This T cell receptor (beta chain) was identified in a study of blood T cells in healthy people across ages. Across the study: About one barcoded beta molecule per two T cells came from capture by template switching.

This clonotype has a handful of counts. As yet, its antigen is unknown. Study outcomes and limitations: Any changes in expanded clonotypes were possibly confounded, as donor CMV status remained unknown.

Trimming shortened V by 7 bases and J by 8 bases, and 14 bases separated the two germline ends. CDR1 SQVTM and CDR2 ANQGSEA come from the germline V gene. This CDR3 is built from 11 residues. For the second PCR, which ran for 7 to 11 cycles, a sample-barcoded 5' primer and a J-beta primer mix were used. Through a template-switch adaptor with 12 random nucleotides, each cDNA molecule received a tag. TCRdb reprocessed the 5' RACE reads via MiXCR and lists one record per CDR3 protein. The sample includes 600,000 to 900,000 distinct CDR3 sequences, roughly 26% of them seen just once. This same sample was also taken into another study, of T cells of mothers and their children. That study reports: Among related mother-child pairs, overlap was slightly higher than in unrelated pairs, though not significantly.

The material sequenced was blood. The chain links TRBV29-1 to TRBJ1-2; D unclear. The TCR sequence derives from a boy aged 5-17 years in good health. In DNA form, the CDR3 reads TGCAGCGCTACCCTCGCAGGCGGCTACACCTTC. Encoded protein: CSATLAGGYTF. The entire variable domain, with the rest obtained from reference TRBV29-1 and TRBJ1-2, is as follows: SAVISQKPSRDICQRGTSLTIQCQVDSQVTMMFWYRQQPGQSLTLIATANQGSEATYESGFVIDKFPISRPNLTFSTLTVSNMSPEDSSIYLCSATLAGGYTFGSGTRLTVV.